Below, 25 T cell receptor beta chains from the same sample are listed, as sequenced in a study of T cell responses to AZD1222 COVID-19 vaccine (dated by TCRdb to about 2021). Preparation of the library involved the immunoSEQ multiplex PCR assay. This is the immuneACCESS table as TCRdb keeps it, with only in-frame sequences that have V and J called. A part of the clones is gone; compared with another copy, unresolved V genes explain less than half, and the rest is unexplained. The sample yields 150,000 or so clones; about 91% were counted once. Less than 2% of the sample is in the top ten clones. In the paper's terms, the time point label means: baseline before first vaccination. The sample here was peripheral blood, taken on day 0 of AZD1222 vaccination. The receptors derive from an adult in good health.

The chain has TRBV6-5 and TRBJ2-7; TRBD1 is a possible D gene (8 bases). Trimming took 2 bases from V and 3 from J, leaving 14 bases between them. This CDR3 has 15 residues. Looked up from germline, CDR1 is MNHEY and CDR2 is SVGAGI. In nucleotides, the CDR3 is TGTGCCAGCAGTTACGGACAGGGACTACTCTACGAGCAGTACTTC. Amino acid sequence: CASSYGQGLLYEQYF.

As DNA, the CDR3 is TGTGCCAGCTCGTCCGGGTCAGCTGCTGTGACCCAGTACTTC. This translates into CASSSGSAAVTQYF. The chain has TRBV18 and TRBJ2-5; D is unresolved. There are 14 residues in the CDR3. Germline V gene lookup returns CDR1 KGHSH and CDR2 LQKENI. V gave up 6 bases and J gave up 7 bases, with 18 bases separating them. Filled out from reference TRBV18 and TRBJ2-5, the complete variable domain reads NAGVMQNPRHLVRRRGQEARLRCSPMKGHSHVYWYRQLPEEGLKFMVYLQKENIIDESGMPKERFSAEFPKEGPSILRIQQVVRGDSAAYFCASSSGSAAVTQYFGPGTRLLVL.

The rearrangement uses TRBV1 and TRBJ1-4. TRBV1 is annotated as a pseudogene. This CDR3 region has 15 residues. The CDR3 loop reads CTSSQRLVVHEKLFF. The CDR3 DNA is TGCACCAGCAGCCAAAGACTGGTGGTTCATGAAAAACTGTTTTTT.

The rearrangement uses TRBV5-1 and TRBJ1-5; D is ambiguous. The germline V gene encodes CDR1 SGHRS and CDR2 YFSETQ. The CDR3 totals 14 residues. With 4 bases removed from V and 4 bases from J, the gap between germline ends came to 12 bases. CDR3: CASSQDPVNQPQHF. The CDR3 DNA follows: TGCGCCAGCAGCCAGGACCCAGTGAATCAGCCCCAGCATTTT.

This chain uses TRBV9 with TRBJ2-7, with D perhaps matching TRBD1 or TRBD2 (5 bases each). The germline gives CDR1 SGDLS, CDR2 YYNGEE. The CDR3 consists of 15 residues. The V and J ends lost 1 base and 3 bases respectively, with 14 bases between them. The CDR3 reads CASSVRGLGDYEQYF. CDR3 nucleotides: TGTGCCAGCAGCGTAAGGGGCCTGGGGGACTACGAGCAGTACTTC.

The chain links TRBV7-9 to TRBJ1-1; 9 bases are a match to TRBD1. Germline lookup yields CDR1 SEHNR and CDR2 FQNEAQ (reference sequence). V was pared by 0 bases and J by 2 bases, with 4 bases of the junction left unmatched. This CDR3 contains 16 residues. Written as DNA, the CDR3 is TGTGCCAGCAGCTTAGCTCACAGGGGGCCTAACACTGAAGCTTTCTTT. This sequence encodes CASSLAHRGPNTEAFF.

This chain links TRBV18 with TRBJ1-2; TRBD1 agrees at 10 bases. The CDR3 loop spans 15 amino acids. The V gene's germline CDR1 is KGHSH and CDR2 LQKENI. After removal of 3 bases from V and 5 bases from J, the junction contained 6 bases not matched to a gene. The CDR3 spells CASSPNLGQGYGYTF. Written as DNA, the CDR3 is TGTGCCAGCTCACCGAACTTGGGACAGGGGTATGGCTACACCTTC.

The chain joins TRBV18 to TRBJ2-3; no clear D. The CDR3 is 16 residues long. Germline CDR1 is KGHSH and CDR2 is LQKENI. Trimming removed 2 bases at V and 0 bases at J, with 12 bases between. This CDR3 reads CASSPAARSSTDTQYF. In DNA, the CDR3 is TGTGCCAGCTCACCAGCGGCGAGGTCTAGCACAGATACGCAGTATTTT.

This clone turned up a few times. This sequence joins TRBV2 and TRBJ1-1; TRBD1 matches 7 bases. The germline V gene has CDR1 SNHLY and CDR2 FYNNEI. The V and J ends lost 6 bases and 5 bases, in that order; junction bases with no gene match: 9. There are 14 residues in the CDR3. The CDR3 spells CASRPLRGATEAFF. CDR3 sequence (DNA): TGTGCCAGCAGGCCTCTCAGGGGGGCTACTGAAGCTTTCTTT.

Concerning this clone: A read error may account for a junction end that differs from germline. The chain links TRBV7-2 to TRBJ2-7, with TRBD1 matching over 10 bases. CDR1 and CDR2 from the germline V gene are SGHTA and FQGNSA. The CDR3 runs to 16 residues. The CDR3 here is CASSLAGTGVPYEQYF. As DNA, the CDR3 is TGTGCCAGCAGCCTAGCCGGGACAGGGGTTCCCTACGAGCAGTACTTC.

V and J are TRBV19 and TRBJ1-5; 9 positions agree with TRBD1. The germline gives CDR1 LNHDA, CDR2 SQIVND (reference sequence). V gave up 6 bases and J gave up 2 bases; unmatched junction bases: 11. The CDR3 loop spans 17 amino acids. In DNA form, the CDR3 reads TGTGCCAGTAGCCTCAGACAGGGGGACGTCGGCAATCAGCCCCAGCATTTT. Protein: CASSLRQGDVGNQPQHF.

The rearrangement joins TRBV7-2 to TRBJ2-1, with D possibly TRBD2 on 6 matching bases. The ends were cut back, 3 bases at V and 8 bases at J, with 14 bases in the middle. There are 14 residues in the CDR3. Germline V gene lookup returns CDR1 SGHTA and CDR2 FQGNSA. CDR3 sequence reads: CASSLTGPGDEQFF. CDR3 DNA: TGTGCCAGCAGCTTGACCGGGCCGGGGGATGAGCAGTTCTTC.

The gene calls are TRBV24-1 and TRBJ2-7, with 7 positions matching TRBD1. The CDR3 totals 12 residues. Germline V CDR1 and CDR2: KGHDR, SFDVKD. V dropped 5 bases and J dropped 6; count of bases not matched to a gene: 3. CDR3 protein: CATSVPGGEQYF. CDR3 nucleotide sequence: TGTGCCACCAGTGTCCCAGGGGGCGAGCAGTACTTC.

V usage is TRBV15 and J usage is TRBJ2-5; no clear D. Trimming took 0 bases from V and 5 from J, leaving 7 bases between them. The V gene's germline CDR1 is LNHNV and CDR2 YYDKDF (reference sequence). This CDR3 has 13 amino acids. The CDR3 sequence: CATSRDPRETQYF. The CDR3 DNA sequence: TGTGCCACCAGCAGAGATCCGCGGGAGACCCAGTACTTC.

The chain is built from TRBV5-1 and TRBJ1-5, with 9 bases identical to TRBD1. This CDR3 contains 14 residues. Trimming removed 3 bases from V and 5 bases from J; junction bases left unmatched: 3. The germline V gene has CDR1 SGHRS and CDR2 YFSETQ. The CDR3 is CASSWGQGDQPQHF. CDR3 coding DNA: TGCGCCAGCAGCTGGGGACAGGGAGATCAGCCCCAGCATTTT.

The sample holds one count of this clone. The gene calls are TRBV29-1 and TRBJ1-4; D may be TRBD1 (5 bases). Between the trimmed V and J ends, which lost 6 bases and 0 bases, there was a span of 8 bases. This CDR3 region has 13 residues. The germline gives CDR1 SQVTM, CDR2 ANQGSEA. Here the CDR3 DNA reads TGCAGCGTAGGACAAGCAACTAATGAAAAACTGTTTTTT. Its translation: CSVGQATNEKLFF.

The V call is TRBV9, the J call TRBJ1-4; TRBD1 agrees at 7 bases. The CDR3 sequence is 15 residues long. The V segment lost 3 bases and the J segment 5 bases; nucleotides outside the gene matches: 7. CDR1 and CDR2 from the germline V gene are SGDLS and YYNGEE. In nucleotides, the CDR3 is TGTGCCAGCAGCGCCTGGGGGACAGAGAATGAAAAACTGTTTTTT. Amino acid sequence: CASSAWGTENEKLFF.

Here the CDR3 reads CASSTGVGELFF. Written as DNA, the CDR3 is TGTGCCAGCAGCACAGGGGTCGGGGAGCTGTTTTTT. V and J are TRBV11-3 and TRBJ2-2; 7 nucleotides line up with TRBD1. Germline-derived CDR1 and CDR2 are SGHNT and YENEEA. The junction had 1 base not matched to a gene; V was cut back by 5 bases and J by 7 bases. The length of the CDR3 is 12 residues.

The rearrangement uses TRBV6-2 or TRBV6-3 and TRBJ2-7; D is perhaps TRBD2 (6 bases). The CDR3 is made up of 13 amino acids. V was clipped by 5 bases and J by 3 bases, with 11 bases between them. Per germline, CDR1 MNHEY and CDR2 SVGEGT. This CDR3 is CASSRTDYYEQYF. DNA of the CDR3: TGTGCCAGCAGTCGGACGGACTACTACGAGCAGTACTTC.

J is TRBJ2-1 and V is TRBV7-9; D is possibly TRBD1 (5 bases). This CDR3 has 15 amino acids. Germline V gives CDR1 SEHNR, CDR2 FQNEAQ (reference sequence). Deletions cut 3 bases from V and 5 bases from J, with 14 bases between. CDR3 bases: TGTGCCAGCAGCTTGGTTCAGGGAAGAAACAATGAGCAGTTCTTC. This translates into CASSLVQGRNNEQFF.

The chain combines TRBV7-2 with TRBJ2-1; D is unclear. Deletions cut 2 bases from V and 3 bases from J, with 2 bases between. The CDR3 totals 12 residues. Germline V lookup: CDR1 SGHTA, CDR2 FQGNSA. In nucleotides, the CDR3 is TGTGCCAGCAGCTTAAACTACAATGAGCAGTTCTTC. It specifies CASSLNYNEQFF.

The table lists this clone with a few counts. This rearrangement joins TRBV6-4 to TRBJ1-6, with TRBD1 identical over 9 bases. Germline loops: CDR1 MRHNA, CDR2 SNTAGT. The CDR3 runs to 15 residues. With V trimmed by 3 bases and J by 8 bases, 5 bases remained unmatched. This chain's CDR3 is CASSEKGQGDSPLHF. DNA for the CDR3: TGTGCCAGCAGTGAAAAGGGACAGGGAGATTCACCCCTCCACTTT.

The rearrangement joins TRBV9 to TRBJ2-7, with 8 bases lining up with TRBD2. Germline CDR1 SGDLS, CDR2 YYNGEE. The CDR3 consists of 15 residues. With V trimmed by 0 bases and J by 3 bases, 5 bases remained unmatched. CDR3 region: CASSVGGGTNYEQYF. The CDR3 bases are TGTGCCAGCAGCGTAGGCGGGGGGACAAACTACGAGCAGTACTTC.

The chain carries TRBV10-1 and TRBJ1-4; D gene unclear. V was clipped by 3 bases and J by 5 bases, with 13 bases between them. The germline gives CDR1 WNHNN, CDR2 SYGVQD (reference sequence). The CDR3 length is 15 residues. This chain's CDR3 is CASSESGNQNEKLFF. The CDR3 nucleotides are TGCGCCAGCAGTGAATCGGGAAACCAAAATGAAAAACTGTTTTTT.

Here the CDR3 reads CASSSSLPQYF. In DNA, the CDR3 is TGTGCCAGCAGCTCCTCTCTTCCCCAGTACTTC. V is TRBV7-8 and J is TRBJ2-5; D not certain. V was shortened by 4 bases and J by 9 bases, with 9 bases between the two germline ends. This CDR3 has 11 residues. The germline V gene encodes CDR1 SGHVS and CDR2 FQNEAQ.